This record concerns one T cell receptor (beta chain) sequence. Antigen specificity is unknown. The data were produced by immunoSEQ multiplex PCR, yet TCRdb's version contains in-frame clones alone and is incomplete. The sample includes over 80,000 clones, roughly 89% of them seen just once. This sample stems from a study of glioma-infiltrating T cells after dendritic cell vaccination. Study in general: Between about 2003 and 2013, patients got autologous tumor lysate-pulsed dendritic cell vaccines. The vaccine used monocyte-derived dendritic cells pulsed overnight with autologous tumor lysate.

This CDR3 comprises 17 residues. V lost 4 bases to trimming and J lost 2 bases, with 20 bases between them. Germline V CDR1 and CDR2: MGHRA, YSYEKL. Study conclusions and caveats: Complete blood and tumor specimen sets were limited to few patients.

This chain links TRBV4-1 with TRBJ1-2, with D tentatively TRBD1 (5 bases). The source of this sequence is a human donor with glioblastoma. The sequencing used blood, collected before dendritic cell vaccination. CDR3 sequence reads: CASSPQRPGRNNYGYTF. DNA for the CDR3: TGCGCCAGCAGCCCCCAAAGACCAGGGAGGAACAACTATGGCTACACCTTC.